This is a list of T cell receptor beta chains from one sample in a study of early T cells in non-severe SARS-CoV-2 infection. Each CDR3 protein is one row after TCRdb ran MiXCR on the 5' RACE reads. This repertoire shows 85,000 to 95,000 distinct CDR3 sequences, roughly 14% found once; its top ten account for approximately 0.5%. Sequencing was done on a sample of whole blood. These TCRs come from an adult who was a healthcare worker with PCR-confirmed SARS-CoV-2 infection or an uninfected control (not recorded which). Both conserved end residues are part of each CDR3. Each record gives: V gene, CDR3 protein.

TRBV12-3/TRBV12-4	CASSLLGARQPQHF
TRBV3-1	CASSQLIAGTSMEETQYF
TRBV6-5	CASSYSLGPVRETQYF
TRBV4-1	CASSLLKETQYF
TRBV20-1	CSARGPIFSGNTIYF
TRBV7-2	CASSSDPFNQPQHF
TRBV7-2	CASSPKTGTGANYGYTF
TRBV12-3/TRBV12-4	CASTQQGRGTGELFF
TRBV7-6	CASSKQEGGTGGAKEKLFF
TRBV30	CAWSTSGDYRQFF
TRBV5-1	CASSLTGQDNQPQHF
TRBV9	CASSGGAREGQPQHF
TRBV2	CASSGPLVSISSTDTQYF
TRBV7-9	CASSLVAVSYNEQFF
TRBV19	CASSITINQPQHF
TRBV10-3	CAIRTGDNEKLFF
TRBV12-3/TRBV12-4	CASSRKRGYTF
TRBV24-1	CATERLTEIHSPLHF
TRBV6-6	CASRNDGDSPGDTQYF
TRBV7-3	CASSLTGGQGNTGELFF
TRBV3-1	CASSQLAGGPYNEQFF
TRBV20-1	CSARGEEKLFF
TRBV12-5	CASGGTARQTIYNEQFF
TRBV5-4	CASSPGGTGNNEQFF
TRBV12-3/TRBV12-4	CASSPDRRQPQHF
TRBV6-1	CASSDPWGQADTQYF
TRBV29-1	CSVEKGWAFF